These 25 T cell receptor beta chains came from one sample sequenced in a study of blood T cell repertoires in COVID-19. This table comes from immunoSEQ multiplex PCR, and its TCRdb copy is limited to in-frame clones, with some not included. The table lists some 99,000 clones, approximately 84% of them singletons. The source material was peripheral blood. Receptors originate from an elderly woman with acute or convalescent COVID-19.

This chain joins TRBV29-1 and TRBJ1-1; D ambiguous. Trimming stripped 4 bases from V and 4 bases from J, with 10 bases between. CDR1 and CDR2 from the germline V gene are SQVTM and ANQGSEA. This CDR3 is built from 12 residues. The CDR3 DNA is TGCAGCGTTGTTCCCAGTTCCACTGAAGCTTTCTTT. It codes for CSVVPSSTEAFF.

The chain has TRBV2 and TRBJ2-1; 7 bases are shared with TRBD2. In germline, CDR1 is SNHLY, CDR2 FYNNEI. V shed 7 bases, J shed 0 bases, and the junction held 12 bases outside the gene matches. This CDR3 has 17 residues. The CDR3 loop reads CASTGTGGLSSYNEQFF. Written as DNA, the CDR3 is TGTGCCAGCACTGGGACCGGGGGGTTAAGCTCCTACAATGAGCAGTTCTTC.

In DNA form, the CDR3 reads TGCGCCAGCAGTCTACCACAGGGGGCGTCCCCCTACGAGCAGTACGTC. Protein product: CASSLPQGASPYEQYV. The rearrangement uses TRBV23-1 and TRBJ2-7; 9 bases are a match to TRBD1. TRBV23-1 is labeled an ORF, and its function is uncertain. V shed 4 bases, J shed 2 bases, and the junction held 9 bases outside the gene matches. The CDR3 has 16 amino acids.

This clone was seen a handful of times. This chain links TRBV7-9 with TRBJ1-2; D gene uncertain. The CDR3 runs 13 residues. Trimming took off 5 bases at V and 3 bases at J, with 10 bases between the two ends. CDR1 is SEHNR, CDR2 FQNEAQ, per germline (reference sequence). CDR3 nucleotides: TGTGCCAGCAGCCGTGACGGGGACTATGGCTACACCTTC. Its translation: CASSRDGDYGYTF.

This clone came up a few times. V and J are TRBV9 and TRBJ2-2; perhaps TRBD2 as D (6 bases). The V and J ends lost 0 bases and 4 bases respectively, with 13 bases between them. This CDR3 is built from 16 residues. Germline V CDR1 and CDR2: SGDLS, YYNGEE. The CDR3 DNA reads TGTGCCAGCAGCGTAGGTTGGGGGGTCCGCACCGGGGAGCTGTTTTTT. Its translation is CASSVGWGVRTGELFF.

This chain uses TRBV2 with TRBJ1-2; a weak D match, TRBD1 (6 bases). The V end lost 6 bases, the J end lost 4 bases, and 15 bases lay between the germline ends. This CDR3 region has 14 residues. Per germline, CDR1 SNHLY and CDR2 FYNNEI. Here the CDR3 reads CASSGRQATYGYTF. In DNA form, the CDR3 reads TGTGCCAGCAGCGGTCGACAGGCGACCTATGGCTACACCTTC.

Here the CDR3 reads CASSLGTSDGYTF. Written as DNA, the CDR3 is TGTGCCAGCAGCTTAGGGACTTCGGATGGCTACACCTTC. The J gene is TRBJ1-2, the V gene TRBV7-2; D remains ambiguous. The CDR3 sequence is 13 residues long. V was clipped by 1 base and J by 6 bases, with 9 bases between them. Germline CDR1 reads SGHTA; CDR2 reads FQGNSA.

This clone was seen once. The chain uses TRBV18 and TRBJ2-7; TRBD1 matches at 9 bases. The CDR3 has 15 amino acids. Germline loops: CDR1 KGHSH, CDR2 LQKENI. V was clipped by 3 bases and J by 1 base; unmatched bases: 4. The CDR3 reads CASSPVGQGSYEQYF. In nucleotides, the CDR3 is TGTGCCAGCTCACCTGTCGGACAGGGGTCCTACGAGCAGTACTTC.

The chain links TRBV19 to TRBJ1-6; no reliable D call. Trimming left V 6 bases short and J 2 bases short, with 5 bases between. Germline loops: CDR1 LNHDA, CDR2 SQIVND (reference sequence). The CDR3 consists of 13 residues. The CDR3 region has the DNA TGTGCCAGTAGACAGCCCTATAATTCACCCCTCCACTTT. Protein product: CASRQPYNSPLHF. The full variable domain, rest sourced from reference TRBV19 and TRBJ1-6, is DGGITQSPKYLFRKEGQNVTLSCEQNLNHDAMYWYRQDPGQGLRLIYYSQIVNDFQKGDIAEGYSVSREKKESFPLTVTSAQKNPTAFYLCASRQPYNSPLHFGNGTRLTVT.

This rearrangement joins TRBV27 to TRBJ1-2; the D gene is possibly TRBD1 (6 bases). V was pared by 6 bases and J by 7 bases, with 12 bases between. This CDR3 is built from 12 residues. CDR1 and CDR2 (germline): MNHEY, SMNVEV (reference sequence). CDR3 sequence reads: CASRTGLSGYTF. As DNA, the CDR3 is TGTGCCAGCAGAACAGGGTTGAGTGGCTACACCTTC.

V gene TRBV11-2 combines with J gene TRBJ2-1; 10 nucleotides agree with TRBD1. CDR3 size: 15 residues. CDR1 is SGHAT, CDR2 FQNNGV, per germline. The trim removed 6 bases at V and 9 bases at J, leaving 11 bases unmatched. CDR3 sequence (DNA): TGTGCCAGCAGGCGGCCGGGACAGGGGATACGTGAGCAGTTCTTC. As protein: CASRRPGQGIREQFF. The whole variable domain, remainder taken from reference TRBV11-2 and TRBJ2-1, is EAGVAQSPRYKIIEKRQSVAFWCNPISGHATLYWYQQILGQGPKLLIQFQNNGVVDDSQLPKDRFSAERLKGVDSTLKIQPAKLEDSAVYLCASRRPGQGIREQFFGPGTRLTVL.

The chain combines TRBV15 with TRBJ1-4; the match to TRBD1 covers 7 bases. The CDR3 has 16 residues. Germline loops: CDR1 LNHNV, CDR2 YYDKDF (reference sequence). V was pared by 5 bases and J by 8 bases, with 14 bases of the junction left unmatched. CDR3 sequence: CATSPQTRQGSEKLFF. CDR3 DNA: TGTGCCACCAGCCCTCAGACCCGACAGGGCTCAGAAAAACTGTTTTTT. The full variable domain, in which reference TRBV15 and TRBJ1-4 provide the parts outside the CDR3, is DAMVIQNPRYQVTQFGKPVTLSCSQTLNHNVMYWYQQKSSQAPKLLFHYYDKDFNNEADTPDNFQSRRPNTSFCFLDIRSPGLGDTAMYLCATSPQTRQGSEKLFFGSGTQLSVL.

J is TRBJ2-4 and V is TRBV24-1; perhaps TRBD1 as D (6 bases). This CDR3 has 17 residues. CDR1 is KGHDR, CDR2 SFDVKD, per germline. V lost 3 bases and J 3 bases, leaving 17 bases between the germline ends. The CDR3 bases are TGTGCCACCAGTGATGGGACGCCCAAAGGGGGCAAAAACATTCAGTACTTC. Amino acid sequence: CATSDGTPKGGKNIQYF.

The CDR3 DNA reads as TGTGCCAGCAGATCAACTAGGACAGGACTATATGGCTACACCTTC. It translates to CASRSTRTGLYGYTF. The chain links TRBV28 to TRBJ1-2, with 7 bases aligning to TRBD1. The CDR3 runs 15 residues. The ends lost 6 bases at V and 5 bases at J; junction bases unmatched: 12. CDR1 is MDHEN and CDR2 is SYDVKM in the germline V gene.

V usage is TRBV5-6 and J usage is TRBJ1-1; D not resolved. Germline values: CDR1 SGHDT, CDR2 YYEEEE. Trimming cost V 0 bases and J 6 bases, with 18 bases left between them. This CDR3 is built from 16 residues. The CDR3 reads CASSLARTPSRPEAFF. The CDR3 DNA reads TGTGCCAGCAGCTTGGCACGGACTCCCTCGCGCCCTGAAGCTTTCTTT.

The V and J genes are TRBV24-1 and TRBJ1-2, with 7 bases fitting TRBD1. CDR1 and CDR2 (germline): KGHDR, SFDVKD. The CDR3 has 16 amino acids. Trimming at V came to 3 bases and at J to 8 bases, leaving 14 bases not matched to a gene. CDR3 amino acids: CATSDPLYRDREGYTF. In nucleotides, the CDR3 is TGTGCCACCAGTGATCCACTTTATCGGGACAGAGAAGGCTACACCTTC.

V gene TRBV28 combines with J gene TRBJ1-5, with 7 bases that match TRBD1. The V gene's germline CDR1 is MDHEN and CDR2 SYDVKM. Losses at the gene ends were 5 bases for V and 10 bases for J; bases not matched to a gene: 8. This CDR3 has 13 amino acids. In nucleotides, the CDR3 is TGTGCCAGCAGTGACAGGGTGGAACGTCCCCAGCATTTT. It yields the protein CASSDRVERPQHF.

The chain combines TRBV7-2 with TRBJ1-5; TRBD1 might be the D (6 bases). From germline, CDR1 is SGHTA and CDR2 FQGNSA. The CDR3 runs 14 residues. Trimming removed 4 bases from V and 3 bases from J, with 10 bases in between. The CDR3 DNA reads as TGTGCCAGCAGCTCCGGGGGGCACAATCAGCCCCAGCATTTT. It codes for CASSSGGHNQPQHF.

This clone was seen more than once but under ten times. The chain is built from TRBV19 and TRBJ1-6, with D uncertain. V shed 2 bases and J shed 8 bases, with 10 bases lying between them. CDR3 length equals 14 residues. Per germline, CDR1 LNHDA and CDR2 SQIVND (reference sequence). For the CDR3, the DNA is TGTGCCAGTAGTATACCGGGGAGGGATTCACCCCTCCACTTT. Translation gives CASSIPGRDSPLHF.

The V gene is TRBV27, the J gene TRBJ2-3, with 8 bases that match TRBD1. There are 14 residues in the CDR3. The junction had 2 bases not matched to a gene; V was cut back by 2 bases and J by 4 bases. CDR1 is MNHEY and CDR2 is SMNVEV in the germline V gene (reference sequence). The CDR3 DNA sequence: TGTGCCAGCAGTTTAACAGGGGGAGCAGATACGCAGTATTTT. This sequence encodes CASSLTGGADTQYF.

The chain recombines TRBV4-3 with TRBJ1-2; D may be TRBD1 (5 bases). CDR3 length equals 16 residues. Germline CDR1 is LGHNA and CDR2 is YSLEER. With 1 base removed from V and 7 bases from J, the gap between germline ends came to 19 bases. CDR3 sequence reads: CASSQGFGQGVFGYTF. The CDR3 bases are TGCGCCAGCAGCCAAGGTTTTGGGCAGGGTGTCTTTGGCTACACCTTC.

The chain uses TRBV12-3 or TRBV12-4 and TRBJ1-5; D is unresolved. The V gene lost 5 bases and the J gene lost 9 bases, with 11 bases spanning the gap. The CDR3 is made up of 12 amino acids. CDR3 sequence: CASSVFIGPQHF. The CDR3 DNA sequence: TGTGCCAGCAGTGTGTTCATCGGGCCCCAGCATTTT.

V usage is TRBV7-3 and J usage is TRBJ1-6; 8 positions agree with TRBD1. V trimming: 6 bases; J trimming: 5 bases; junction bases outside the gene matches: 9. The germline CDR1 and CDR2 sequences are SGHTA and FQGTGA. CDR3 length: 16 residues. CDR3 DNA: TGTGCCAGCAGGTCCCAGGGGACAGGACATAATTCACCCCTCCACTTT. Its translation: CASRSQGTGHNSPLHF.

The chain is built from TRBV5-4 and TRBJ2-1; 8 nucleotides align to TRBD2. The CDR3 has 16 residues. V was clipped by 0 bases and J by 3 bases; unmatched bases: 5. Germline V lookup: CDR1 SGHNT, CDR2 YYREEE (reference sequence). Here the CDR3 DNA reads TGTGCCAGCAGCTTGGAAGCGCTAGCGGGCTACAATGAGCAGTTCTTC. Translated, it gives CASSLEALAGYNEQFF.

The gene calls are TRBV18 and TRBJ2-3, with 14 positions matching TRBD2. The CDR3 consists of 16 residues. Germline V CDR1 and CDR2: KGHSH, LQKENI. J was trimmed by 7 bases and V by 3 bases; bases with no gene match: 6. The DNA for the CDR3 is TGTGCCAGCTCACCCCCCGGACTAGCGGGGGGTTATACGCAGTATTTT. Its translation is CASSPPGLAGGYTQYF.